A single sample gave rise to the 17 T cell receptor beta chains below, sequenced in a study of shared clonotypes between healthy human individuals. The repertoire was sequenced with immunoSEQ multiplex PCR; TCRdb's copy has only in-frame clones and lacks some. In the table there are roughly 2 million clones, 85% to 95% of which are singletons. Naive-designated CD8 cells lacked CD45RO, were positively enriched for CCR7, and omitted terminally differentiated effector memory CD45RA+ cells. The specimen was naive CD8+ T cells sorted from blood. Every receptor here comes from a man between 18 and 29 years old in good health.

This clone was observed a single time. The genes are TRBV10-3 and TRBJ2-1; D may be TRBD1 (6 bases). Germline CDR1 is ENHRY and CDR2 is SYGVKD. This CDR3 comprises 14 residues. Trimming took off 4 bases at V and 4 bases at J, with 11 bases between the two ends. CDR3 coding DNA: TGTGCCATCAGTGGCAGGACAGAGTACAATGAGCAGTTCTTC. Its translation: CAISGRTEYNEQFF.

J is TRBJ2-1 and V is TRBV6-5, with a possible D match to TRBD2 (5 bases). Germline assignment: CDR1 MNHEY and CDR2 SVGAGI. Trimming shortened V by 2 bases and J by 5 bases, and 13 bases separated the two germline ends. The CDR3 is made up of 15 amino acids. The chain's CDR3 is CASSYKLVGNNEQFF. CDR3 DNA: TGTGCCAGCAGTTACAAACTAGTCGGGAACAATGAGCAGTTCTTC.

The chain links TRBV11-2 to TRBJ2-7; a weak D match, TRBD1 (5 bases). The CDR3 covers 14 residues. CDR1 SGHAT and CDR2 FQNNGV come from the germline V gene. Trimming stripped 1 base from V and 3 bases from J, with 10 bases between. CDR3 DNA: TGTGCCAGCAGCTTAGCGGACACTTACTACGAGCAGTACTTC. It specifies CASSLADTYYEQYF.

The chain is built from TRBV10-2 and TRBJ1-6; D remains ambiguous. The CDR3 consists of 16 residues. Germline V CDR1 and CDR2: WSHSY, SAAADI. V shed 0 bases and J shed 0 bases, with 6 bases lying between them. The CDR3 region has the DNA TGCGCCAGCAGTGAGTCGTGGTACTCCTATAATTCACCCCTCCACTTT. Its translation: CASSESWYSYNSPLHF.

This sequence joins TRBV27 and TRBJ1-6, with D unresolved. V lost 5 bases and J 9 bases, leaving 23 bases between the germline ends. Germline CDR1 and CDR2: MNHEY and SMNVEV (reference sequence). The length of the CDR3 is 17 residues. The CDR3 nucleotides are TGTGCCAGCAGTAATAGGGAGGCGGGCGATGTGGGTTCACCCCTCCACTTT. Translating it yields CASSNREAGDVGSPLHF.

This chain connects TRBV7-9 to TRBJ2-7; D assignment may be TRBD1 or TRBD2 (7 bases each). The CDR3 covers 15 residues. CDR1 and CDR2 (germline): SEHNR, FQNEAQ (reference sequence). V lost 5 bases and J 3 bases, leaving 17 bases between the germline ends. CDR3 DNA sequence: TGTGCCAGCAGCCAGGGGGGGAGGCCTGACTACGAGCAGTACTTC. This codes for CASSQGGRPDYEQYF.

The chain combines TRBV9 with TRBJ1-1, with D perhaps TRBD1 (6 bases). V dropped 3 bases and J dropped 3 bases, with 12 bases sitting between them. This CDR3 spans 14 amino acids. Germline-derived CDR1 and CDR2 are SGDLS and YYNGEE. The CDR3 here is CASSGGAADTEAFF. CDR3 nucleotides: TGTGCCAGCAGCGGGGGGGCCGCGGACACTGAAGCTTTCTTT. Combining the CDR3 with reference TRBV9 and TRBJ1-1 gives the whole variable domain DSGVTQTPKHLITATGQRVTLRCSPRSGDLSVYWYQQSLDQGLQFLIQYYNGEERAKGNILERFSAQQFPDLHSELNLSSLELGDSALYFCASSGGAADTEAFFGQGTRLTVV.

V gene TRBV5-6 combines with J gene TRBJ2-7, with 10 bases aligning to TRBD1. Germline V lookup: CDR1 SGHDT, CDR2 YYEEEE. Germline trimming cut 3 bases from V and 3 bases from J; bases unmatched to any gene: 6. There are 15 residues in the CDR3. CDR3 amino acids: CASSSGTGAFYEQYF. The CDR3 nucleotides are TGTGCCAGCAGCTCGGGGACAGGGGCGTTCTACGAGCAGTACTTC.

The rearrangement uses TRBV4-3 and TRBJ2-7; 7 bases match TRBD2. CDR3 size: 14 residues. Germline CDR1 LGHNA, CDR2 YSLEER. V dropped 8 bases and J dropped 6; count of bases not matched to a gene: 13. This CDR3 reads CASDPFGRVPEQYF. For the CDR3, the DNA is TGCGCCAGCGACCCCTTTGGGAGGGTTCCCGAGCAGTACTTC.

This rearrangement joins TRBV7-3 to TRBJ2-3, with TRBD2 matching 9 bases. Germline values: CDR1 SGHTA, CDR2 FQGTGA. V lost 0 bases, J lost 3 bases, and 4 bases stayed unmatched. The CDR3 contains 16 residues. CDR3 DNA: TGTGCCAGCAGCTTAACTGCGGGGGGGCCGACAGATACGCAGTATTTT. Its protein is CASSLTAGGPTDTQYF.

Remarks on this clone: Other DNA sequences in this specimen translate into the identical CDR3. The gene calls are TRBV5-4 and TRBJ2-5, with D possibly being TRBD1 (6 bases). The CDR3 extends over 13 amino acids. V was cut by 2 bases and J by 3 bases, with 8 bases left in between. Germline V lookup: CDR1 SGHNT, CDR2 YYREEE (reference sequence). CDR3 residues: CASSFRGEETQYF. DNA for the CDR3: TGTGCCAGCAGCTTCAGGGGAGAAGAGACCCAGTACTTC.

This chain's CDR3 is CASSPAGPYNEQFF. In DNA, the CDR3 is TGTGCCAGTAGTCCAGCGGGGCCTTACAATGAGCAGTTCTTC. V gene TRBV19 combines with J gene TRBJ2-1; 7 bases map to TRBD2. CDR3 length: 14 amino acids. The J segment lost 4 bases and the V segment lost 5 bases, leaving 5 bases of the junction unmatched. Germline V gene data show CDR1 as LNHDA and CDR2 as SQIVND (reference sequence).

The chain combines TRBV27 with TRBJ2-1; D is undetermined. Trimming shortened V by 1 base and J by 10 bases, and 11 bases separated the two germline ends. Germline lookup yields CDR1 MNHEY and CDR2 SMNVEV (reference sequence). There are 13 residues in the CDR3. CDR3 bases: TGTGCCAGCAGTTTATTGTCGCAGAGAGAGCAGTTCTTC. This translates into CASSLLSQREQFF.

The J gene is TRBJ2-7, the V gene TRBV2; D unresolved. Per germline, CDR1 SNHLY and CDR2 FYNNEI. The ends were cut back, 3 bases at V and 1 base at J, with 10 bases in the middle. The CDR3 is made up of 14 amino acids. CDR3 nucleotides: TGTGCCAGCAGTGACTTGGACGGATCCTACGAGCAGTACTTC. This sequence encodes CASSDLDGSYEQYF.

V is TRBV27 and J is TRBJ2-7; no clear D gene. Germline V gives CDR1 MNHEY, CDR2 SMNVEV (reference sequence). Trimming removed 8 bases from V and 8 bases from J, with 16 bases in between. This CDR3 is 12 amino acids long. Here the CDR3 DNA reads TGTGCCAGCGGCGAAGGACGCAAGCAGCAGTACTTC. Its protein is CASGEGRKQQYF.

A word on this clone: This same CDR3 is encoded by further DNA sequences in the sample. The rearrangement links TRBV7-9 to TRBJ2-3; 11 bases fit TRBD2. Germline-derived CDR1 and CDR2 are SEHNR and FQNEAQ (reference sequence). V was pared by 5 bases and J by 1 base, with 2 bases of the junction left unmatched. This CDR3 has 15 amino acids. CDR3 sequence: CASSPTSGGTDTQYF. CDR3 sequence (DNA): TGTGCCAGCAGCCCGACTAGCGGGGGCACAGATACGCAGTATTTT.

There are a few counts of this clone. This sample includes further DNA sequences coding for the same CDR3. The CDR3 reads CASSYDRSYEQYF. The CDR3 DNA sequence: TGTGCCAGCAGTTACGACAGATCCTACGAGCAGTACTTC. The chain uses TRBV6-5 and TRBJ2-7, with a possible D match to TRBD1 (5 bases). Germline CDR1 is MNHEY and CDR2 is SVGAGI. V was cut by 2 bases and J by 1 base, with 6 bases left in between. This CDR3 contains 13 residues.